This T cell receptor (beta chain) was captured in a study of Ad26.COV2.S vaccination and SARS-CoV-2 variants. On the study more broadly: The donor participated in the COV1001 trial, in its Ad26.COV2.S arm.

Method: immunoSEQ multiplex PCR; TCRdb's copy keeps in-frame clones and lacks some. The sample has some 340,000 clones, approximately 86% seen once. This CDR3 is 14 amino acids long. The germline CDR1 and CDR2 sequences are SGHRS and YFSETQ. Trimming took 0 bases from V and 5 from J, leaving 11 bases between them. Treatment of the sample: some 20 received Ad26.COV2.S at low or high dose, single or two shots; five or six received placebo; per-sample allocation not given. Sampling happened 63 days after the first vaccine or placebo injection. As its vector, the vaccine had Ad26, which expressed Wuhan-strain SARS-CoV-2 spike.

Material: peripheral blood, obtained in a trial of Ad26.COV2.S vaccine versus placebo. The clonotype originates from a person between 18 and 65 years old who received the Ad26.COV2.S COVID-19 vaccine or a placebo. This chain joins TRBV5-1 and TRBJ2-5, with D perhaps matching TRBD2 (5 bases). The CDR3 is CASSLEGREETQYF. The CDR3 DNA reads TGCGCCAGCAGCTTGGAGGGTAGGGAGGAGACCCAGTACTTC.